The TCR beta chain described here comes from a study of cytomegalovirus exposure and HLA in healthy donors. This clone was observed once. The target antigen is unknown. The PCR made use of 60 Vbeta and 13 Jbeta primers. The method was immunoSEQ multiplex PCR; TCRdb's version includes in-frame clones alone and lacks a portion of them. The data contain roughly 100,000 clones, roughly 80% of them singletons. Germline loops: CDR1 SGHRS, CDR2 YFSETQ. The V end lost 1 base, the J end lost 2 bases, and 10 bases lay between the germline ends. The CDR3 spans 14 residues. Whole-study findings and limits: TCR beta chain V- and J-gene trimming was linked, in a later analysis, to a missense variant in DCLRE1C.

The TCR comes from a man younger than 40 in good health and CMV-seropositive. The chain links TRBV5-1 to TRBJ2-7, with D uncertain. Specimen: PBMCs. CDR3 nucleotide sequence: TGCGCCAGCAGCTTGAGTACGGGTCCCTACGAGCAGTACTTC. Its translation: CASSLSTGPYEQYF.